The rows below give T cell receptor beta chains drawn from one sample of a study of graft-versus-host responses after intestinal transplantation. Produced via immunoSEQ multiplex PCR; TCRdb's table is partial and in-frame only. The repertoire holds more than 55,000 clones, about 90% seen once, with around 1.5% in the top ten. The specimen was PBMCs, collected 26 days after transplant. These receptors originate from a human patient who received an intestinal transplant, so some T cells may come from the graft donor. Both conserved end residues are part of each CDR3. D genes are given only for firm matches. A row's size may be missing; if present it is once, few, many or a size class.

TRBJ2-2	-	15	-	TRBV5-5	TGTGCCAGCAGCTTGGGCCTTGGGAGCACCGGGGAGCTGTTTTTT	CASSLGLGSTGELFF
TRBJ1-2	TRBD1	13	-	TRBV30	TGTGCCTGGACCCTACAGGGGGTCTATGGCTACACCTTC	CAWTLQGVYGYTF
TRBJ2-1	TRBD2	16	once	TRBV28	TGTGCCAGCAGTACCCAGATTAGCGGGGGAGACAATGAGCAGTTCTTC	CASSTQISGGDNEQFF
TRBJ2-7	-	14	-	TRBV5-1	TGCGCCAGCAGCCCTATCGGGGGATCCTACGAGCAGTACTTC	CASSPIGGSYEQYF
TRBJ2-3	-	15	-	TRBV5-1	TGCGCCAGCAGTCCCGGATTCGGGTTCACAGATACGCAGTATTTT	CASSPGFGFTDTQYF
TRBJ1-1	-	13	-	TRBV30	TGTGCCTGGAGTATACAGGACCACACTGAAGCTTTCTTT	CAWSIQDHTEAFF
TRBJ2-2	TRBD1	15	-	TRBV29-1	TGCAGCGTTGAAACAGCGACAGGGGCCGTGAGGGAGCTGTTTTTT	CSVETATGAVRELFF
TRBJ1-1	-	12	-	TRBV13	TGTGCCAGCAGCTTAGGCGTCGCTGAAGCTTTCTTT	CASSLGVAEAFF
TRBJ2-3	TRBD2	15	-	TRBV6-1	TGTGCCAGCAGTGAAGGCGGGGGGGCCGCAGATACGCAGTATTTT	CASSEGGGAADTQYF
TRBJ1-5	TRBD1	16	-	TRBV4-1	TGCGCCAGCAGCCAAGAACTGGGACAGATAAATCAGCCCCAGCATTTT	CASSQELGQINQPQHF
TRBJ1-5	-	16	-	TRBV4-1	TGCGCCAGCGGACCTACTCTCGGGACATCAAATCAGCCCCAGCATTTT	CASGPTLGTSNQPQHF
TRBJ1-1	TRBD1	14	-	TRBV15	TGTGCCACCAGCACCAGTACAGGGGGCACTGAAGCTTTCTTT	CATSTSTGGTEAFF
TRBJ2-3	-	13	-	TRBV7-3	TGTGCCAGCAGCCCCGGGGTGGGCGATACGCAGTATTTT	CASSPGVGDTQYF
TRBJ1-1	-	12	-	TRBV5-6	TGTGCCAGCACCAAACCGGGATTTGAAGCTTTCTTT	CASTKPGFEAFF
TRBJ1-5	TRBD1	13	once	TRBV6-5	TGTGCCAGCAGTCAAACAGGGGATCAGCCCCAGCATTTT	CASSQTGDQPQHF
TRBJ2-3	-	13	-	TRBV27	TGTGCCAGTCAGCCTGGGGCCGCCGGGACGCAGTATTTT	CASQPGAAGTQYF
TRBJ2-3	TRBD2	15	-	TRBV7-3	TGTGCCAGCAGCTTAGACGGGACTAGCTCGGATACGCAGTATTTT	CASSLDGTSSDTQYF
TRBJ2-1	TRBD2	23	-	TRBV5-1	TGCGCCAGCAGCGTGGGGTTCGGCGAGGGACTAGCGGGAGTCCCGATCTCCTACAATGAGCAGTTCTTC	CASSVGFGEGLAGVPISYNEQFF
TRBJ1-5	TRBD1	15	-	TRBV5-4	TGTGCCAGCAGCTTGGGGACAGGGGTCGGTCAGCCCCAGCATTTT	CASSLGTGVGQPQHF
TRBJ1-4	-	15	-	TRBV6-1	TGTGCCAGCAGTGGGGCCCTGGGTGGAAATGAAAAACTGTTTTTT	CASSGALGGNEKLFF
TRBJ1-5	-	12	-	TRBV5-5	TGTGCCAGCAGCTTGGGGGGGGAGCCCCAGCATTTT	CASSLGGEPQHF
TRBJ2-7	-	14	-	TRBV21-1	TGTGCCAGCAGCACCCGACAGGCGGGTTACGAGCAGTACTTC	CASSTRQAGYEQYF
TRBJ1-3	-	13	-	TRBV6-5	TGTGCCAGCAGTTACGGCTTTGGAAACACCATATATTTT	CASSYGFGNTIYF
TRBJ2-6	-	16	-	TRBV10-2	TGCGCCAGCAGTCAGGTCTCCACGACTGGGGCCAACGTCCTGACTTTC	CASSQVSTTGANVLTF
TRBJ1-2	-	14	-	TRBV28	TGTGCCAGCAGTTTCGGGTTACGGGTGGTTCCAGAGGGCTTC	CASSFGLRVVPEGF
TRBJ1-5	-	11	once	TRBV28	TGTGCCAGCAGCGGGGGTCAGCCCCAGCATTTT	CASSGGQPQHF
TRBJ1-1	-	14	-	TRBV19	TGTGCCAGTTCCGGACCTCCGGGGTACACTGAAGCTTTCTTT	CASSGPPGYTEAFF
TRBJ2-1	-	15	-	TRBV27	TGTGCCAGCAGTTTATCCAGGCCCCCCTACAATGAGCAGTTCTTC	CASSLSRPPYNEQFF
TRBJ1-4	-	15	-	TRBV6-5	TGTGCCAGCAGTCCCTATATTGCGGCTAATGAAAAACTGTTTTTT	CASSPYIAANEKLFF
TRBJ1-4	-	11	-	TRBV29-1	TGCAGCGTTATTTTCTCTGAAAAACTGTTTTTT	CSVIFSEKLFF
TRBJ2-5	-	13	-	TRBV7-6	TGTGCCAGCAGCCAAAGGGGGCAAGAGACCCAGTACTTC	CASSQRGQETQYF
TRBJ1-1	TRBD1	12	once	TRBV19	TGTGCCAGTAGGATAGGGGGCGGTGAAGCCTTCTTT	CASRIGGGEAFF
TRBJ2-5	TRBD2	15	-	TRBV4-1	TGCGCCAGCAGCTCCGGGACTAGCGGGACAGAGACCCAGTACTTC	CASSSGTSGTETQYF
TRBJ2-2	-	15	-	TRBV11-2	TGTGCCAGCAGCCTGGGAGGAGGAAGTACCGGGGAGCTGTTTTTT	CASSLGGGSTGELFF
TRBJ2-3	TRBD1	15	-	TRBV7-9	TGTGCCAGCAGCCACACGACAGGGGCAACAGATACGCAGTATTTT	CASSHTTGATDTQYF
TRBJ2-3	-	12	-	TRBV5-4	TGTGCCAGCAGCCGGGGTTTGGATACGCAGTATTTT	CASSRGLDTQYF
TRBJ2-3	TRBD2	17	-	TRBV4-1	TGCGCCAGCAGCCAAGTTGGACGGACTAGGGGCACAGATACGCAGTATTTT	CASSQVGRTRGTDTQYF
TRBJ1-1	-	17	-	TRBV5-4	TGTGCCAGCAGCTTTCCGCCGTCGGGCCCCCGGGGGGCTGAAGCTTTCTTT	CASSFPPSGPRGAEAFF
TRBJ2-5	-	18	-	TRBV7-6	TGTGCCAGCAGCTTACCAACGGGGGGCGGGGGTGGCCGTGAGACCCAGTACTTC	CASSLPTGGGGGRETQYF
TRBJ2-1	TRBD2	17	once	TRBV18	TGTGCCAGCTCACCCGGTAGGGCTAGCGGGAGGGCCCATGAGCAGTTCTTC	CASSPGRASGRAHEQFF
TRBJ1-2	-	14	-	TRBV7-2	TGTGCCAGCAGCTCCGGGGGAGAAAACTATGGCTACACCTTC	CASSSGGENYGYTF
TRBJ1-2	-	13	-	TRBV4-1	TGCGCCAGCAGCTGGGGGGGGGCGGAAGGCTACACCTTC	CASSWGGAEGYTF
TRBJ1-3	-	15	few	TRBV5-5	TGTGCCAGCAGCTTGTGGCCAGGGACTGGAAACACCATATATTTT	CASSLWPGTGNTIYF
TRBJ1-4	-	22	-	TRBV7-2	TGTGCCAGCAGCTTAGCGGAGAGGATCTCCACAGGGAAGGGCGCGGATCGGGAAAAACTGTTTTTT	CASSLAERISTGKGADREKLFF
TRBJ1-5	TRBD1	15	-	TRBV7-2	TGTGCCAGCAGCGGCCGGGACAGCAGCAATCAGCCCCAGCATTTT	CASSGRDSSNQPQHF
TRBJ1-6	-	16	-	TRBV5-1	TGCGCCAGCAGCTTGGAACCCAGCTCCTATAATTCACCCCTCCACTTT	CASSLEPSSYNSPLHF
TRBJ2-1	-	15	-	TRBV4-2	TGTGCCAGCAGCCAAGGGCAAAACCCATACAATGAGCAGTTCTTC	CASSQGQNPYNEQFF
TRBJ2-3	-	15	-	TRBV7-6	TGTGCCAGCAGCTTTGGTGCAGGGATTTACGATACGCAGTATTTT	CASSFGAGIYDTQYF